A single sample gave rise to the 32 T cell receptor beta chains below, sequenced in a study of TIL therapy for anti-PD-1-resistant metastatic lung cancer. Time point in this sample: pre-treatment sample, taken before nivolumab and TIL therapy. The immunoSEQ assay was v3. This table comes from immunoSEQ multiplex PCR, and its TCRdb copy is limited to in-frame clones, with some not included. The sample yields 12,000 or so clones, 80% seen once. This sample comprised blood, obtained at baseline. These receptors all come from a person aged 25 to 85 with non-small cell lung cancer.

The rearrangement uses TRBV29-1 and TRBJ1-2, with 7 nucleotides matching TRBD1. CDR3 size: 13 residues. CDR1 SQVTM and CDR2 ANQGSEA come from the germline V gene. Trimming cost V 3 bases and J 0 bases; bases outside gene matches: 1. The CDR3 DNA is TGCAGCGTTGAGGACAGGTCTAACTATGGCTACACCTTC. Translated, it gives CSVEDRSNYGYTF.

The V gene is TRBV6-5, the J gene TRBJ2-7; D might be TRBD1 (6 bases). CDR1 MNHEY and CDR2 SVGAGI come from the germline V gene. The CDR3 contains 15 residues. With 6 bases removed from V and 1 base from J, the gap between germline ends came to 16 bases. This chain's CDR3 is CASSQGQAFSYEQYF. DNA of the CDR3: TGTGCCAGCAGCCAGGGACAAGCTTTTTCCTACGAGCAGTACTTC.

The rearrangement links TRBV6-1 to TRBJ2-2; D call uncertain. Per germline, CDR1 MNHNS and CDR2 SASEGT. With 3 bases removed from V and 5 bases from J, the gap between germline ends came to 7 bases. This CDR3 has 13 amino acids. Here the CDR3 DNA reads TGTGCCAGCAGTGATACAGTAACCGGGGAGCTGTTTTTT. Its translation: CASSDTVTGELFF.

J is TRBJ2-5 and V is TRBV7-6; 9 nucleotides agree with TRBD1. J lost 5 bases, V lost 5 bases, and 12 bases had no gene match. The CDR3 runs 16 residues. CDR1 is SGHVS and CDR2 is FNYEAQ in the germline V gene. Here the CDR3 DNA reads TGTGCCAGCAGCCCTCGCCAACAGGGGGCGGGGGAGACCCAGTACTTC. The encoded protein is CASSPRQQGAGETQYF.

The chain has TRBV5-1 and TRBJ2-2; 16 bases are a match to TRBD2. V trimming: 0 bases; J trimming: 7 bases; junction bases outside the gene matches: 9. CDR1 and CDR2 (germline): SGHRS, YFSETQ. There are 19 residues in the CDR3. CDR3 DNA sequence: TGCGCCAGCAGCTTGGTATCGGGACTAGCGGGAGGGCCCCACGGGGAGCTGTTTTTT. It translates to CASSLVSGLAGGPHGELFF.

CDR3 in DNA: TGTGCCAGCAGTTTAGGTCTGGGTAGGACCGGGGAGCTGTTTTTT. Protein: CASSLGLGRTGELFF. V is TRBV27 and J is TRBJ2-2; D remains unclear. Trimming took 2 bases from V and 5 from J, leaving 12 bases between them. The CDR3 runs 15 residues. CDR1 is MNHEY, CDR2 SMNVEV, per germline (reference sequence).

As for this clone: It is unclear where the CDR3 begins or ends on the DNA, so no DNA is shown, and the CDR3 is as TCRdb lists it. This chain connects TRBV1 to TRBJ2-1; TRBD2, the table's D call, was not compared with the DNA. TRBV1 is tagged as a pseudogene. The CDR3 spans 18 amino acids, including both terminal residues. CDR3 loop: CTSSQDHVGVAGGNEQFF.

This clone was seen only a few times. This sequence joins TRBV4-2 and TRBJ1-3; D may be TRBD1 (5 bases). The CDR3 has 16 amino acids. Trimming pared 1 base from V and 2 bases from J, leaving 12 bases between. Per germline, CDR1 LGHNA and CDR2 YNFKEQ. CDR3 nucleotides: TGTGCCAGCAGCCAAGGGGCGGAACAGGCTGGAAACACCATATATTTT. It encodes CASSQGAEQAGNTIYF.

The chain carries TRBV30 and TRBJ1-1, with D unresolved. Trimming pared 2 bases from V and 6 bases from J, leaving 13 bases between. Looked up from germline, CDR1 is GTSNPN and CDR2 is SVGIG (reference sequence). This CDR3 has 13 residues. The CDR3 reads CAWSWRERAEAFF. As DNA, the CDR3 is TGTGCCTGGAGTTGGAGGGAACGGGCTGAAGCTTTCTTT. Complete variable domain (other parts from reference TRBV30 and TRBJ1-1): SQTIHQWPATLVQPVGSPLSLECTVEGTSNPNLYWYRQAAGRGLQLLFYSVGIGQISSEVPQNLSASRPQDRQFILSSKKLLLSDSGFYLCAWSWRERAEAFFGQGTRLTVV.

CDR3 nucleotide sequence: TGTGCCAGCAGCTTAGCGTTTGCGGGGGGGCTAGAGACCCAGTACTTC. This gives the protein CASSLAFAGGLETQYF. This chain uses TRBV7-2 with TRBJ2-5; 9 bases line up with TRBD2. The CDR3 is 16 amino acids. V was pared by 0 bases and J by 4 bases, with 6 bases of the junction left unmatched. Germline loops: CDR1 SGHTA, CDR2 FQGNSA. Filled out from reference TRBV7-2 and TRBJ2-5, the complete variable domain reads GAGVSQSPSNKVTEKGKDVELRCDPISGHTALYWYRQSLGQGLEFLIYFQGNSAPDKSGLPSDRFSAERTGGSVSTLTIQRTQQEDSAVYLCASSLAFAGGLETQYFGPGTRLLVL.

CDR3 nucleotide sequence: TGTGCCAGCAGCCAAGAAGGACGGAGCGGGACAGATACGCAGTATTTT. Translating it yields CASSQEGRSGTDTQYF. The rearrangement uses TRBV4-2 and TRBJ2-3, with a possible D match to TRBD2 (6 bases). Trimming took 0 bases from V and 3 from J, leaving 13 bases between them. Germline values: CDR1 LGHNA, CDR2 YNFKEQ. This CDR3 is 16 amino acids long.

CDR3: CASSETVNTEAFF. The CDR3 DNA reads as TGTGCCAGCAGTGAAACAGTTAACACTGAAGCTTTCTTT. The chain links TRBV6-5 to TRBJ1-1; D is undetermined. The germline V and J ends were trimmed by 5 bases and 2 bases, with 9 bases remaining between them. CDR3 length: 13 amino acids. Per germline, CDR1 MNHEY and CDR2 SVGAGI.

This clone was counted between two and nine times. The CDR3 sequence is CASSQGAGDNEQFF. The CDR3 nucleotides are TGTGCCAGCAGCCAAGGGGCAGGCGACAATGAGCAGTTCTTC. The V gene is TRBV7-8, the J gene TRBJ2-1; a weak D match, TRBD1 (5 bases). Deletions cut 5 bases from V and 5 bases from J, with 13 bases between. The CDR3 is 14 residues long. The germline gives CDR1 SGHVS, CDR2 FQNEAQ.

CDR3 bases: TGTGCCAGTACCAGGGGTAAGGACAATGAGCAGTTCTTC. Amino acid sequence: CASTRGKDNEQFF. The chain carries TRBV19 and TRBJ2-1; possibly TRBD1 for D (6 bases). Trimming took off 7 bases at V and 5 bases at J, with 12 bases between the two ends. Germline V CDR1 and CDR2: LNHDA, SQIVND (reference sequence). This CDR3 has 13 amino acids.

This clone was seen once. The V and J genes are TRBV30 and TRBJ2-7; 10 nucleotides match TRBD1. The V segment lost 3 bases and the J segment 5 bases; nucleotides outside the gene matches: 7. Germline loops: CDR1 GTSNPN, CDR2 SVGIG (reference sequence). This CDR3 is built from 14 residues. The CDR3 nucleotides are TGTGCCTGGAGAGCGGGACAGGGGTTCCACGAGCAGTACTTC. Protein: CAWRAGQGFHEQYF.

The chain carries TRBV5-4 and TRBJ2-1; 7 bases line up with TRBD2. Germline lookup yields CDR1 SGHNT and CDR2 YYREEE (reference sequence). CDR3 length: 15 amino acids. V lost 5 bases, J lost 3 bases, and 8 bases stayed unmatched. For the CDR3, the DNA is TGTGCCAGCAGATTGACTAGCCCTCTCTACAATGAGCAGTTCTTC. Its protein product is CASRLTSPLYNEQFF.

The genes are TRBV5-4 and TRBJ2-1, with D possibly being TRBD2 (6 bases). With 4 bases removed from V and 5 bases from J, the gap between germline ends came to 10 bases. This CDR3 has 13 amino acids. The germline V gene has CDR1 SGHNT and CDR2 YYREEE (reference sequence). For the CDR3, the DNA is TGTGCCAGCAGCCTTCAGCGGGACAATGAGCAGTTCTTC. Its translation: CASSLQRDNEQFF.

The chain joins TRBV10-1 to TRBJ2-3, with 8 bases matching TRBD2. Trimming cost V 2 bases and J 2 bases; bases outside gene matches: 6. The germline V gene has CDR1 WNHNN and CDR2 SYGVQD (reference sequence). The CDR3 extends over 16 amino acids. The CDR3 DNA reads TGCGCCAGCAGTGAGCAAGCGGGAGTCCTCACAGATACGCAGTATTTT. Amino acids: CASSEQAGVLTDTQYF.

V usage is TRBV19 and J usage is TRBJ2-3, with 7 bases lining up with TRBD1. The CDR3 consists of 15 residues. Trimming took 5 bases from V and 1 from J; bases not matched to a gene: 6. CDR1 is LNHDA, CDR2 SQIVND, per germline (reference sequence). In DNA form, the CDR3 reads TGTGCCAGTAGTGTAACAGGGGAGCGCACAGATACGCAGTATTTT. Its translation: CASSVTGERTDTQYF.

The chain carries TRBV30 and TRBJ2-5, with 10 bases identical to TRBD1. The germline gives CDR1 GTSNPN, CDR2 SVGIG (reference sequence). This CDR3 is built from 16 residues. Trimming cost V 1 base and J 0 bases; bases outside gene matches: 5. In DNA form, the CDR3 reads TGTGCCTGGAGTGGTTCGGGACAGGGGTACCAAGAGACCCAGTACTTC. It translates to CAWSGSGQGYQETQYF.

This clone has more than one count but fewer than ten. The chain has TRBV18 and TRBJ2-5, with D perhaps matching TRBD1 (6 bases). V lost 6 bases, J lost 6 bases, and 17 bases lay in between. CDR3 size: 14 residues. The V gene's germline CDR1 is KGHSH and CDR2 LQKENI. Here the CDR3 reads CASSPRGIEQTQYF. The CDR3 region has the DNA TGTGCCAGCTCTCCCAGGGGTATCGAACAGACCCAGTACTTC.

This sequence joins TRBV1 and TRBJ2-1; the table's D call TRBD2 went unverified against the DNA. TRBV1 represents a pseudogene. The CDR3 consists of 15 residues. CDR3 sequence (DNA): TGCACCAGCAGCCAAAGGCGGGAGGGCCAGAATGAGCAGTTCTTC. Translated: CTSSQRREGQNEQFF.

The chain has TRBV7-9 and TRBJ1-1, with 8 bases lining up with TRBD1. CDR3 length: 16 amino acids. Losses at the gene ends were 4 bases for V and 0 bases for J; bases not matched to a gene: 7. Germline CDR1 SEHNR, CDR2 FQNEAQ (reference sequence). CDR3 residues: CASSSGQGLMNTEAFF. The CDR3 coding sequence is TGTGCCAGCAGCTCAGGACAGGGACTCATGAACACTGAAGCTTTCTTT.

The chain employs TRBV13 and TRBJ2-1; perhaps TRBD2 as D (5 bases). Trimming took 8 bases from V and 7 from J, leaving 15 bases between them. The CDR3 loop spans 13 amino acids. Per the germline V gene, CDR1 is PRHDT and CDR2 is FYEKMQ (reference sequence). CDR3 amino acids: CASSQRRRNEQFF. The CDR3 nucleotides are TGTGCCAGCTCTCAGCGGCGCCGAAATGAGCAGTTCTTC.

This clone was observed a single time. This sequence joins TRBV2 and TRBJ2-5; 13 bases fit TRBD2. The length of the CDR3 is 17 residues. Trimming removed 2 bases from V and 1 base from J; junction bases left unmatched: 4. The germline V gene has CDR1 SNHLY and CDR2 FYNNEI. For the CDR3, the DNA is TGTGCCAGCAGTGAATCGACTAGCGGGAGGTTCCAAGAGACCCAGTACTTC. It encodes CASSESTSGRFQETQYF.

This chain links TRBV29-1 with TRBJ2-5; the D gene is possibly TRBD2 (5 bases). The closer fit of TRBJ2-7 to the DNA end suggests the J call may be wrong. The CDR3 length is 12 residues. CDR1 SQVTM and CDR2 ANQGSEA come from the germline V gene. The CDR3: CSVGREYYEQYF. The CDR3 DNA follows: TGCAGCGTTGGACGGGAATACTACGAGCAGTACTTC.

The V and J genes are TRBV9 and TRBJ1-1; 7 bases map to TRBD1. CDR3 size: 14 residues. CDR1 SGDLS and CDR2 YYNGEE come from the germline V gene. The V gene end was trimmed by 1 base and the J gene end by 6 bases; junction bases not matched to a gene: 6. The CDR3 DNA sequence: TGTGCCAGCAGCGTAAGGGGGCGGCCCGCTGAAGCTTTCTTT. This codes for CASSVRGRPAEAFF.

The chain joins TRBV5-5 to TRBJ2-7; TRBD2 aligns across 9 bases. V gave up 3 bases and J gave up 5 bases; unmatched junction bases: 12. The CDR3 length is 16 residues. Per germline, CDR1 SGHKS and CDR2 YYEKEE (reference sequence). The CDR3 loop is CASSWVVAGVLHEQYF. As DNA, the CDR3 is TGTGCCAGCAGCTGGGTGGTAGCGGGAGTGTTACACGAGCAGTACTTC.

CDR3 nucleotide sequence: TGTGCCTGGAGTGTAACTGGGTTAATGCGCGGCTACACCTTC. This codes for CAWSVTGLMRGYTF. V usage is TRBV30 and J usage is TRBJ1-2; no firm D call. The V end lost 0 bases, the J end lost 8 bases, and 16 bases lay between the germline ends. The germline V gene has CDR1 GTSNPN and CDR2 SVGIG (reference sequence). The CDR3 totals 14 residues.

The CDR3 nucleotides are TGTGCCAGCAGTTTAGGTGTGGGGGGGCCCGGGGAGCTGTTTTTT. Amino acids: CASSLGVGGPGELFF. The chain recombines TRBV28 with TRBJ2-2; possibly TRBD2 for D (7 bases). Germline V CDR1 and CDR2: MDHEN, SYDVKM. The CDR3 contains 15 residues. Trimming took off 2 bases at V and 6 bases at J, with 13 bases between the two ends.

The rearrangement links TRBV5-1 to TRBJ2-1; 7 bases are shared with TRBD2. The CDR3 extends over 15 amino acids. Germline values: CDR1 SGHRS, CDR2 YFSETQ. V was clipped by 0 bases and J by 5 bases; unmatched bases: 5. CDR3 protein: CASSLAVAGNNEQFF. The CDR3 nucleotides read TGCGCCAGCAGCTTGGCGGTAGCGGGTAACAATGAGCAGTTCTTC.

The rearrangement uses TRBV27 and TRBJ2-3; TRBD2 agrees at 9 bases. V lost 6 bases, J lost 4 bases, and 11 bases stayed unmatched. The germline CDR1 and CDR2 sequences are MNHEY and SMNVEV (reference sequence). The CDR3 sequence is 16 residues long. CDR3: CASRPVAGVAADTQYF. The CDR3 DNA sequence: TGTGCCAGCAGGCCCGTAGCGGGAGTGGCGGCAGATACGCAGTATTTT.